These 8 T cell receptor beta chains share one sample of origin, sequenced in a study of cytomegalovirus exposure and HLA in healthy donors. Use of 60 Vbeta and 13 Jbeta primers characterized the PCR. Sequencing used immunoSEQ multiplex PCR; TCRdb keeps in-frame clones, though not all of them. The sample yields some 180,000 clones, approximately 73% seen once. The sequencing sample was made of PBMCs. These TCRs come from a woman younger than 35 in good health and CMV-seropositive.

This clone has a single count. The V and J genes are TRBV28 and TRBJ2-1; TRBD2 might be the D (6 bases). This CDR3 spans 15 amino acids. CDR1 is MDHEN, CDR2 SYDVKM, per germline. Trimming cost V 7 bases and J 10 bases, with 23 bases left between them. In nucleotides, the CDR3 is TGTGCCAGCACCCCCTCGGGTAGGGAGGAAAACGAGCAGTTCTTC. It codes for CASTPSGREENEQFF.

This clone was counted a few times. The chain recombines TRBV4-2 with TRBJ2-3; maybe TRBD2 (5 bases). The CDR3 length is 15 residues. CDR1 and CDR2 (germline): LGHNA, YNFKEQ. V lost 4 bases and J lost 1, with 12 bases in between. The DNA for the CDR3 is TGTGCCAGCAGCCCAATTACCGGGGGCACAGATACGCAGTATTTT. Its translation: CASSPITGGTDTQYF.

The gene calls are TRBV4-1 and TRBJ2-1, with a possible D match to TRBD2 (7 bases). The germline V and J ends were trimmed by 4 bases and 7 bases, with 17 bases remaining between them. The CDR3 consists of 15 residues. CDR1 is MGHRA, CDR2 YSYEKL, per germline. Here the CDR3 DNA reads TGCGCCAGCAGCCTCGGGGGGCTCGGTAAAAATGAGCAGTTCTTC. It encodes CASSLGGLGKNEQFF.

This clone was detected only a few times. V usage is TRBV9 and J usage is TRBJ1-4, with D possibly matching TRBD1 (5 bases). Trimming removed 2 bases at V and 3 bases at J, with 8 bases between. Germline values: CDR1 SGDLS, CDR2 YYNGEE. This CDR3 spans 14 amino acids. The CDR3 region is CASSVGPANEKLFF. The CDR3 region has the DNA TGTGCCAGCAGCGTGGGGCCGGCTAATGAAAAACTGTTTTTT.

J is TRBJ1-2 and V is TRBV13, with TRBD1 matching over 9 bases. Unmatched junction bases numbered 8, after V lost 7 bases and J lost 8 bases. CDR1 is PRHDT and CDR2 is FYEKMQ in the germline V gene (reference sequence). The CDR3 has 13 residues. The CDR3 protein is CASNRQGTGGYTF. The DNA for the CDR3 is TGTGCCAGCAACCGACAGGGGACAGGGGGCTACACCTTC.

This clone appeared once. This rearrangement joins TRBV27 to TRBJ2-1; 9 bases are shared with TRBD2. With 7 bases clipped from V and 4 bases from J, the junction kept 11 bases outside the gene matches. CDR3 length: 16 residues. CDR1 and CDR2 (germline): MNHEY, SMNVEV (reference sequence). The CDR3 DNA sequence: TGTGCCAGCACCTCGAGGGGGCGGGGGGGATACAATGAGCAGTTCTTC. Its translation is CASTSRGRGGYNEQFF.

J is TRBJ1-1 and V is TRBV9; 11 positions match TRBD1. There are 15 residues in the CDR3. The ends lost 2 bases at V and 8 bases at J; junction bases unmatched: 8. The germline CDR1 and CDR2 sequences are SGDLS and YYNGEE. CDR3 region: CASSVGPGQGEEAFF. In DNA form, the CDR3 reads TGTGCCAGCAGCGTGGGACCGGGACAGGGGGAAGAAGCTTTCTTT.

The chain employs TRBV5-1 and TRBJ2-2; no clear D gene. Trimming took 3 bases from V and 6 from J, leaving 6 bases between them. CDR3 length: 12 residues. Per germline, CDR1 SGHRS and CDR2 YFSETQ. DNA of the CDR3: TGCGCCAGCAGCTCTGTATCCGGGGAGCTGTTTTTT. It specifies CASSSVSGELFF.